This T cell receptor beta chain was captured in a study of low-dose radiotherapy and immunotherapy resistance in tumors. Background on the study: Cohort 2's total reached 13 Gy over 26 weeks, at 1 Gy per fraction every two weeks. Every six weeks patients received intravenous ipilimumab 1 mg/kg, and every two weeks they received intravenous nivolumab 240 mg.

Time point denoted: after trial treatment. Described treatment: LDRT plus nivolumab, ipilimumab, low-dose cyclophosphamide and aspirin (RACIN trial). This clonotype was seen repeatedly, ten times or more. Covering alpha and beta chains, TRAV- and TRBV-specific primers were used for the first-strand cDNA. TCR amplification ran approximately 20 PCR cycles using constant-region and V-primer adapter primers. Using its own MiXCR run on the reads, TCRdb lists one record per CDR3 protein. The table has 95,000 to 100,000 distinct CDR3 sequences, around 21% seen once. The receptor was derived from a male donor with prostate cancer. Here the sequenced sample was PBMCs, taken after low-dose radiotherapy plus immunotherapy.

The CDR3 spells CASSHTDGPYEQYF. The CDR3 DNA follows: TGCGCCAGCAGCCACACGGATGGGCCCTACGAGCAGTACTTC. The V call is TRBV4-1, the J call TRBJ2-7; D unclear. Trimming left V 3 bases short and J 2 bases short, with 11 bases between. CDR1 and CDR2 (germline): MGHRA, YSYEKL. The CDR3 covers 14 residues.